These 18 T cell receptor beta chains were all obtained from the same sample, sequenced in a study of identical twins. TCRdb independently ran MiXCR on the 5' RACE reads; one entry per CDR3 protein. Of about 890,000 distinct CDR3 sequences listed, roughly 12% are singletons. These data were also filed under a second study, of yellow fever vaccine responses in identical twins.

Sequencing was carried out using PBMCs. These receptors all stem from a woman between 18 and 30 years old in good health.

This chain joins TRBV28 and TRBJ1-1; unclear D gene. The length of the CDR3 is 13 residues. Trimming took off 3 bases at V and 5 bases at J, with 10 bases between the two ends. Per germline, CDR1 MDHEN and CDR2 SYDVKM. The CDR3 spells CASSFYGRTEAFF. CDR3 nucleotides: TGTGCCAGCAGTTTCTATGGGAGAACTGAAGCTTTCTTT.

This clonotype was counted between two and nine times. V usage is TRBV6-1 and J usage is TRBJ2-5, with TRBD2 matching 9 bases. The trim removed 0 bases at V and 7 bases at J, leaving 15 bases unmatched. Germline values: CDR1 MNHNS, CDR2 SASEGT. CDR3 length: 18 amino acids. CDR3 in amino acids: CASSEALELAGQGVTQYF. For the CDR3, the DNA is TGTGCCAGCAGTGAAGCCCTGGAACTAGCGGGTCAGGGGGTGACCCAGTACTTC.

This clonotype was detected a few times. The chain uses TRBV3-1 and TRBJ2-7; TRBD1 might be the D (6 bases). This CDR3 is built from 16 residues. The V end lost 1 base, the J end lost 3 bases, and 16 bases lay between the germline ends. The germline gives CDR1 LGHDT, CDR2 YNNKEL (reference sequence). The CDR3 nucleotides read TGTGCCAGCAGCCAAGGAGGGACAAACGGGAACTACGAGCAGTACTTC. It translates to CASSQGGTNGNYEQYF.

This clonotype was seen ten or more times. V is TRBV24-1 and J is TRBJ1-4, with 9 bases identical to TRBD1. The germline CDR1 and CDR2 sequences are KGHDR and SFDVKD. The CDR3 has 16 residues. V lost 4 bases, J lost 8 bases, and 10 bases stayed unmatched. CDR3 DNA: TGTGCCACCAGTGACACCGGACAGGGGTCGCGGGAAAAACTGTTTTTT. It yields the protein CATSDTGQGSREKLFF.

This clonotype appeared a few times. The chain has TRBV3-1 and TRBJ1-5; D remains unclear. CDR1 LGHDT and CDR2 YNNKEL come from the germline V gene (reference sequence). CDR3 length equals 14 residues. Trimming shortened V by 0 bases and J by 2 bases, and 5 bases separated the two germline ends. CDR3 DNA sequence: TGTGCCAGCAGCCAAGACTATGGCAATCAGCCCCAGCATTTT. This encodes CASSQDYGNQPQHF.

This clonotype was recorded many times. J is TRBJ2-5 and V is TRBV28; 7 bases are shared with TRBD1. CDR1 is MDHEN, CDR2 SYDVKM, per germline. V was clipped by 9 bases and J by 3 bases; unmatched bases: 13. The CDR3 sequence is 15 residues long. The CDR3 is CASGHLTRGKETQYF. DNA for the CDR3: TGTGCCAGTGGTCACCTTACCAGGGGGAAAGAGACCCAGTACTTC.

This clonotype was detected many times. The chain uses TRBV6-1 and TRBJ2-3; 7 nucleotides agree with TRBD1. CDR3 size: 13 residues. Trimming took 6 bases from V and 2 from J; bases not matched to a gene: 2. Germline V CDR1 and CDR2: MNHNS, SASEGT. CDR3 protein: CASRTGLTDTQYF. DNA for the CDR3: TGTGCCAGCAGGACAGGGCTCACAGATACGCAGTATTTT.

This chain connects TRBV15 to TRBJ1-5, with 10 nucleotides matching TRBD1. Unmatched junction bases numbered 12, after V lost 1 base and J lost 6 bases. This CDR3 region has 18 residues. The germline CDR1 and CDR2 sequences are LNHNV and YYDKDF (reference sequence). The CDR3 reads CATSRGPRGTGEAQPQHF. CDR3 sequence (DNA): TGTGCCACCAGCAGAGGTCCCAGGGGGACAGGGGAGGCTCAGCCCCAGCATTTT.

Here the CDR3 reads CAIRGGGSSEQYF. CDR3 in DNA: TGTGCCATCAGAGGCGGCGGGAGTTCCGAGCAGTACTTC. This sequence joins TRBV10-3 and TRBJ2-7, with 7 bases that match TRBD2. The CDR3 runs 13 residues. The germline V gene has CDR1 ENHRY and CDR2 SYGVKD. V lost 6 bases and J lost 6; bases outside the gene matches: 8.

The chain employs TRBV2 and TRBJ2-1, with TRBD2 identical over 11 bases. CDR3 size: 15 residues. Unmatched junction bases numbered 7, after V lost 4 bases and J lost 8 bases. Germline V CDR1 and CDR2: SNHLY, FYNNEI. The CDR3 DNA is TGTGCCAGCAGTGTCCCTAGCGGGGGGTCGGATGAGCAGTTCTTC. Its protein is CASSVPSGGSDEQFF.

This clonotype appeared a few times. CDR3 region: CATSDHTRNYGYTF. The CDR3 nucleotides are TGTGCCACCAGTGACCATACAAGAAACTATGGCTACACCTTC. This chain links TRBV24-1 with TRBJ1-2; D is unresolved. From germline, CDR1 is KGHDR and CDR2 SFDVKD. The CDR3 sequence is 14 residues long. The V end was cut by 4 bases, the J end by 2 bases, with 10 bases between.

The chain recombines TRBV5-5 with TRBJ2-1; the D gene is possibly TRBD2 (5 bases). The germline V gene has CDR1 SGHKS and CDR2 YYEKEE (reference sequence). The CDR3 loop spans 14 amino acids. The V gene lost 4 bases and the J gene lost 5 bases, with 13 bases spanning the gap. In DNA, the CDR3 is TGTGCCAGCAGCCCCCGAGGGAATAACAATGAGCAGTTCTTC. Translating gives CASSPRGNNNEQFF.

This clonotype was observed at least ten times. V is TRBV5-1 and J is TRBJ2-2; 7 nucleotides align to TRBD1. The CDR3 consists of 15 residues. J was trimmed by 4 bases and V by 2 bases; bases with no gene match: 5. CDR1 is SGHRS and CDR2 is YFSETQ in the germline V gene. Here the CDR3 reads CASSFGQEITGELFF. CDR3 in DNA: TGCGCCAGCAGCTTTGGACAGGAGATCACCGGGGAGCTGTTTTTT.

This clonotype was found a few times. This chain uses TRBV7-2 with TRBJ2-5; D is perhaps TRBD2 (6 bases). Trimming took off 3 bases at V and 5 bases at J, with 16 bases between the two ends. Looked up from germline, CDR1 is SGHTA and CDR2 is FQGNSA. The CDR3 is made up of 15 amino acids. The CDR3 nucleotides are TGTGCCAGCAGCTTCCGGGACTTATCGGGGGAGACCCAGTACTTC. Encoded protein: CASSFRDLSGETQYF.

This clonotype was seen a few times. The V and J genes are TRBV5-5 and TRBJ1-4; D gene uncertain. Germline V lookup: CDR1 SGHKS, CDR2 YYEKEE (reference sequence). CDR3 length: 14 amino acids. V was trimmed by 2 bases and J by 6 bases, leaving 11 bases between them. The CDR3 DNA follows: TGTGCCAGCAGCTTCCTCGGGGTTCATGAAAAACTGTTTTTT. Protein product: CASSFLGVHEKLFF.

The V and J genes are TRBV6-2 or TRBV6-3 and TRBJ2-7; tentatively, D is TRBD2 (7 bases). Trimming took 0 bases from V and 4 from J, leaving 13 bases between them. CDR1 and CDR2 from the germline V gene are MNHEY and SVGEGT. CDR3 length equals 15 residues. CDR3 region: CASSYSAGAGYEQYV. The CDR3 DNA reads TGTGCCAGCAGTTACTCGGCGGGGGCTGGGTACGAGCAGTACGTC.

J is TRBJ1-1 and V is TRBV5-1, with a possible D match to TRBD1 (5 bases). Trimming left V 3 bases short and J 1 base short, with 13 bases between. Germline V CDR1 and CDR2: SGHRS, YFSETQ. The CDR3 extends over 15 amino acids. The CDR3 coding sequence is TGCGCCAGCAGCTCTCCGGGACGTGAGAACACTGAAGCTTTCTTT. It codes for CASSSPGRENTEAFF.

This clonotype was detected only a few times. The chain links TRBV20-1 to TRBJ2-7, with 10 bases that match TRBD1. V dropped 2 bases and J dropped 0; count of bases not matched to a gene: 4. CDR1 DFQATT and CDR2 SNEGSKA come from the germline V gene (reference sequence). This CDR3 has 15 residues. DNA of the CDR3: TGCAGTGCTAGATGGGACAGGGGATTCTCCTACGAGCAGTACTTC. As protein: CSARWDRGFSYEQYF.